This T cell receptor beta chain was found in a study of blood T cell repertoires in COVID-19. Looking at the study overall: The study drew acute and convalescent COVID-19 samples from the United States, Italy and Spain. From T cells, B-cell-depleted T cells, or PBMCs came the material, which was cDNA or gDNA.

With regard to this clone: Distinct nucleotide sequences in the sample also encode this CDR3.

In the original processing: Nucleated cell number was recorded as an estimate derived from reference gene primer amplification. Sequenced by immunoSEQ multiplex PCR; TCRdb stores in-frame clones only, minus some. V, J and clone size reflect that table, while D and trimming were determined from the DNA. The table includes roughly 70,000 clones, roughly 77% detected once. Trimming pared 6 bases from V and 0 bases from J, leaving 13 bases between. The CDR3 loop spans 14 amino acids. Germline CDR1 SGHRS, CDR2 YFSETQ. This TCR was sampled from a human donor in a cohort sampled during active COVID-19. This chain joins TRBV5-1 and TRBJ2-7; D may be TRBD1 (5 bases). The sequenced sample was peripheral blood. The CDR3 spells CASTLDSSSYEQYF. CDR3 sequence (DNA): TGCGCCAGCACCCTAGACAGTAGCTCCTACGAGCAGTACTTC.